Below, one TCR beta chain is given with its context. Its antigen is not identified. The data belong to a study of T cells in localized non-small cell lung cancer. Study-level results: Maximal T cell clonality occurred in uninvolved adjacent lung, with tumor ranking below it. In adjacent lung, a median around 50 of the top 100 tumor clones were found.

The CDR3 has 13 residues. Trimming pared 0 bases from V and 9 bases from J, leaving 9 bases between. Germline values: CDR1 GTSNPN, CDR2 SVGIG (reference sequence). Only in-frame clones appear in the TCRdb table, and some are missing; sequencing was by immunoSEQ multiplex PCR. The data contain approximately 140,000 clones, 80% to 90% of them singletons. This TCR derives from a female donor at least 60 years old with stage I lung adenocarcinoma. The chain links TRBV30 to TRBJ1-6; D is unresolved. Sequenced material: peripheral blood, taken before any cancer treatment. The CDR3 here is CAWSVREGSPLHF. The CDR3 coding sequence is TGTGCCTGGAGTGTACGAGAGGGTTCACCCCTCCACTTT.